This T cell receptor (beta chain) was captured by sequencing in a study of cytomegalovirus exposure and HLA in healthy donors. Study at large: About 179 million T cells yielded approximately 110 million unique TCR beta sequences in earlier analysis.

In nominal health when sampled, donors likely had unrecorded immune exposures nonetheless. CDR1 is KGHSH and CDR2 is LQKENI in the germline V gene. The CDR3 contains 18 residues. Trimming at V came to 3 bases and at J to 3 bases, leaving 13 bases not matched to a gene. Study observations and caveats: The study listed 164 cytomegalovirus-associated TCR beta chains.

60 Vbeta and 13 Jbeta primers were used in PCR. Assay: immunoSEQ multiplex PCR; the TCRdb copy retains only in-frame clones and omits some. The sample records about 150,000 clones, around 10% being singletons. Of note for this clone: Its antigen is unidentified.

The sequenced sample was PBMCs. The J gene is TRBJ2-7, the V gene TRBV18, with 11 bases aligning to TRBD1. The source of this sequence is a male donor in good health and CMV-seronegative. The CDR3 DNA reads as TGTGCCAGCTCACCCTCCGGGACAGGGGGTATCTCTTTCTACGAGCAGTACTTC. Its translation: CASSPSGTGGISFYEQYF. Variable domain in full (rest from reference TRBV18 and TRBJ2-7): NAGVMQNPRHLVRRRGQEARLRCSPMKGHSHVYWYRQLPEEGLKFMVYLQKENIIDESGMPKERFSAEFPKEGPSILRIQQVVRGDSAAYFCASSPSGTGGISFYEQYFGPGTRLTVT.